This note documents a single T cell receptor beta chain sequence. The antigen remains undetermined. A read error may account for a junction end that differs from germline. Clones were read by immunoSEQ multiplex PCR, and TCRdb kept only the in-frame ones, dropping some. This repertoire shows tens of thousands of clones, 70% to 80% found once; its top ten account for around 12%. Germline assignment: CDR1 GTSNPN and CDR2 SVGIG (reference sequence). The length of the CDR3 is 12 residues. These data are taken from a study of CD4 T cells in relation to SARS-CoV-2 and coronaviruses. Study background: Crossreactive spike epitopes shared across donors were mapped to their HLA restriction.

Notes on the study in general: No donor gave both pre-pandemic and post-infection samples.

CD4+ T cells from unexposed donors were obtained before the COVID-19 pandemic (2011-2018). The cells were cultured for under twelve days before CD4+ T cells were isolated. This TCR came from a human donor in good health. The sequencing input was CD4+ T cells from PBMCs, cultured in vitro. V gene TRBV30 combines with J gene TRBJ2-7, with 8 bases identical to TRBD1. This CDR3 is CAWSVTSQGATF. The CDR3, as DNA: TGTGCCTGGAGTGTTACTTCCCAGGGGGCAACTTTC.